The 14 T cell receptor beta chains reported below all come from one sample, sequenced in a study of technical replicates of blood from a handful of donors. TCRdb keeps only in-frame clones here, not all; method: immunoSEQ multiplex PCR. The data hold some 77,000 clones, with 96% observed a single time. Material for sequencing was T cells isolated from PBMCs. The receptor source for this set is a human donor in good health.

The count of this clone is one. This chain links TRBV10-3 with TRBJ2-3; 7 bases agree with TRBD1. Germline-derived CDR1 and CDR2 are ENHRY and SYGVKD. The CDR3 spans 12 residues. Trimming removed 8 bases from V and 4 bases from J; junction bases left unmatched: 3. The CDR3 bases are TGTGCCATCCTCGACAGGGCAGATACGCAGTATTTT. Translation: CAILDRADTQYF.

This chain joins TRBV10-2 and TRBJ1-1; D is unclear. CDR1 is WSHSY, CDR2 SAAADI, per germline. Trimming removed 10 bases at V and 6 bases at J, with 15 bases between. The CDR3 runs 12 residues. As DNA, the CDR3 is TGCGCCACCTCCCTAATGGGCTCTGAAGCTTTCTTT. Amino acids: CATSLMGSEAFF.

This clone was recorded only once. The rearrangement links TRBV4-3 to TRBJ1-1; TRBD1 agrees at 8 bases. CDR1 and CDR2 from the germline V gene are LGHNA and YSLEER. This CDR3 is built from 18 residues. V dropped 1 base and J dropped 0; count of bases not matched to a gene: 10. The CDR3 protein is CASSQGTGRSAMNTEAFF. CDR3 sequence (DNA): TGCGCCAGCAGCCAAGGGACAGGGAGGTCGGCTATGAACACTGAAGCTTTCTTT.

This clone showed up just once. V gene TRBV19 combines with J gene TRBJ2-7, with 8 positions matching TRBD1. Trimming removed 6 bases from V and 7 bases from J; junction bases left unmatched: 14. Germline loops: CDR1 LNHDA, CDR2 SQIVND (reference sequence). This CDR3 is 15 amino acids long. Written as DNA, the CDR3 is TGTGCCAGTAGGTCGCAGGGGGCACAATCGAATGAGCAGTACTTC. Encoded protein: CASRSQGAQSNEQYF.

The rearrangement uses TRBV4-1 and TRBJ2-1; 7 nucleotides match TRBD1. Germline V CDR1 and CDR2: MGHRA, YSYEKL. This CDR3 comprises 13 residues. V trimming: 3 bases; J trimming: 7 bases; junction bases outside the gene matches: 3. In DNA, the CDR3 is TGCGCCAGCAGCCACCCGACAGGGAATGAGCAGTTCTTC. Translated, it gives CASSHPTGNEQFF.

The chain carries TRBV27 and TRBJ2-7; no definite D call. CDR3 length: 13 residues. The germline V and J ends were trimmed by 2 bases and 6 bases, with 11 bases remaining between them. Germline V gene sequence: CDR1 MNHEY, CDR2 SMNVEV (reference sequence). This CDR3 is CASSLRPAGEQYF. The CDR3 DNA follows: TGTGCCAGCAGTTTAAGGCCGGCAGGCGAGCAGTACTTC.

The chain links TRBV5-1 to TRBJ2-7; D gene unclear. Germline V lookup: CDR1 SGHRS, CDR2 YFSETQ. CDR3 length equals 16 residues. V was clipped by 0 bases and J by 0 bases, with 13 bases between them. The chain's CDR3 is CASSLEDPRFSYEQYF. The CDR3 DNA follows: TGCGCCAGCAGCTTGGAAGATCCCAGGTTCTCCTACGAGCAGTACTTC.

The CDR3, as DNA: TGCGCCAGCGGCGCAGGGACAGGGGATTTAGGTGAGCAGTTCTTC. As protein: CASGAGTGDLGEQFF. The rearrangement uses TRBV10-1 and TRBJ2-1; 10 nucleotides line up with TRBD1. CDR1 and CDR2 (germline): WNHNN, SYGVQD (reference sequence). The CDR3 covers 15 residues. Trimming took 8 bases from V and 9 from J; bases not matched to a gene: 13.

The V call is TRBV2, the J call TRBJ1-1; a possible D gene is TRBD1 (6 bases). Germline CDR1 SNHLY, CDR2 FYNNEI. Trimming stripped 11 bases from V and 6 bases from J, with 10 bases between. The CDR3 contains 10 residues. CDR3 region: CAAGVPEAFF. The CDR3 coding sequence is TGTGCCGCAGGGGTCCCTGAAGCTTTCTTT.

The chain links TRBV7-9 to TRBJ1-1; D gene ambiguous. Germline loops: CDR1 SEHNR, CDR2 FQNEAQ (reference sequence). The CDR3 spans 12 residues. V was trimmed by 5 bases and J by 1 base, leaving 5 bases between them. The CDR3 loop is CASSPRNTEAFF. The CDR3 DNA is TGTGCCAGCAGCCCGAGGAACACTGAAGCTTTCTTT.

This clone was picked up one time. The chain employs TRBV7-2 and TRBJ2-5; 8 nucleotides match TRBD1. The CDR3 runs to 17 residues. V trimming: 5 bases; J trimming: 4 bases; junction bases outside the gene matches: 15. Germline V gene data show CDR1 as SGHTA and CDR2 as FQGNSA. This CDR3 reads CASSPPRGRGRGETQYF. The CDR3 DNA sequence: TGTGCCAGCAGCCCACCGAGGGGCAGGGGGCGGGGAGAGACCCAGTACTTC.

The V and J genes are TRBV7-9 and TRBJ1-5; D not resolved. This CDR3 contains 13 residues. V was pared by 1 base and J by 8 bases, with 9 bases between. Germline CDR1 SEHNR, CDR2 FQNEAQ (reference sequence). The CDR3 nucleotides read TGTGCCAGCAGCTTAGGGGGAGGGAAGCCCCAGCATTTT. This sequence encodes CASSLGGGKPQHF.

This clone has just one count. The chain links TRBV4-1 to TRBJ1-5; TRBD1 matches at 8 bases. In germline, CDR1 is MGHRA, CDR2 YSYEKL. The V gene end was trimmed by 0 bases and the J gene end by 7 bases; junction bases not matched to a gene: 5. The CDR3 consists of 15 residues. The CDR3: CASSQEAGGSQPQHF. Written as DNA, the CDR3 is TGCGCCAGCAGCCAAGAGGCAGGGGGCAGCCAGCCCCAGCATTTT.

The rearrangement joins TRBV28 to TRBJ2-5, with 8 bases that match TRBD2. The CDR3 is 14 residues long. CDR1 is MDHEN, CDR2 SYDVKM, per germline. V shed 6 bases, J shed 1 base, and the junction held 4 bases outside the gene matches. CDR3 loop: CASSPTSGQETQYF. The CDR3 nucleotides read TGTGCCAGCAGCCCTACTAGCGGCCAAGAGACCCAGTACTTC.